The 28 T cell receptor beta chains below were found in one sample sequenced in a study of blood T cell repertoires in COVID-19. The table came from immunoSEQ multiplex PCR; TCRdb's copy has only in-frame clones and leaves some out. The repertoire includes about 180,000 clones, roughly 87% of them detected once, and 6% to 7.5% sits in the top ten. Sequencing used PBMCs or T cells enriched from blood (not recorded which). Source of these receptors: a woman aged 50 to 60 who had recovered from COVID-19.

The chain uses TRBV3-1 (or the pseudogene TRBV3-2) and TRBJ1-1; tentative D call: TRBD1 (5 bases). Trimming cost V 4 bases and J 1 base, with 10 bases left between them. The V gene's germline CDR1 is LGHDT and CDR2 YNNKEL (reference sequence). This CDR3 has 14 residues. CDR3 in amino acids: CASSLREGNTEAFF. The CDR3, as DNA: TGTGCCAGCAGCCTCAGGGAGGGGAACACTGAAGCTTTCTTT.

The V call is TRBV3-1 (or the pseudogene TRBV3-2), the J call TRBJ2-7; 7 positions match TRBD2. CDR1 and CDR2 (germline): LGHDT, YNNKEL (reference sequence). This CDR3 is 14 amino acids long. V lost 5 bases, J lost 2 bases, and 6 bases stayed unmatched. The CDR3 sequence is CASSGRGRPYEQYF. In nucleotides, the CDR3 is TGTGCCAGCAGCGGGCGCGGGAGACCCTACGAGCAGTACTTC.

This chain uses TRBV5-1 with TRBJ1-1; the D is unclear. CDR1 and CDR2 from the germline V gene are SGHRS and YFSETQ. Trimming left V 4 bases short and J 1 base short, with 14 bases between. The CDR3 has 15 amino acids. CDR3 DNA: TGCGCCAGCAGCGCCGGAGGGAAAACGAACACTGAAGCTTTCTTT. This codes for CASSAGGKTNTEAFF.

The chain couples TRBV27 to TRBJ2-7; 8 bases agree with TRBD1. J lost 3 bases, V lost 1 base, and 5 bases had no gene match. The CDR3 spans 15 residues. Looked up from germline, CDR1 is MNHEY and CDR2 is SMNVEV (reference sequence). Here the CDR3 reads CASSLYSGGNYEQYF. The CDR3 DNA is TGTGCCAGCAGTTTATATTCAGGGGGCAACTACGAGCAGTACTTC.

This clone was seen just once. The rearrangement uses TRBV11-2 and TRBJ1-2; no definite D call. CDR1 and CDR2 from the germline V gene are SGHAT and FQNNGV. This CDR3 spans 16 amino acids. The V gene lost 5 bases and the J gene lost 2 bases, with 18 bases spanning the gap. The CDR3 reads CASSHDRGTLNYGYTF. The CDR3 DNA reads TGTGCCAGCAGCCATGATCGGGGAACCCTAAACTATGGCTACACCTTC. The full variable domain, completed using reference TRBV11-2 and TRBJ1-2, is EAGVAQSPRYKIIEKRQSVAFWCNPISGHATLYWYQQILGQGPKLLIQFQNNGVVDDSQLPKDRFSAERLKGVDSTLKIQPAKLEDSAVYLCASSHDRGTLNYGYTFGSGTRLTVV.

CDR3 amino acids: CASSSRTSALPMDEQFF. DNA of the CDR3: TGTGCCAGCAGCTCCCGGACTAGCGCCCTCCCGATGGATGAGCAGTTCTTC. The chain couples TRBV7-9 to TRBJ2-1, with 9 nucleotides matching TRBD2. The CDR3 extends over 17 amino acids. Germline values: CDR1 SEHNR, CDR2 FQNEAQ (reference sequence). V shed 4 bases and J 8 bases; nucleotides not matched to a gene: 15.

V and J are TRBV10-1 and TRBJ2-1; TRBD2 agrees at 13 bases. J was trimmed by 5 bases and V by 6 bases; bases with no gene match: 4. CDR1 and CDR2 (germline): WNHNN, SYGVQD (reference sequence). This CDR3 comprises 15 residues. CDR3 amino acids: CASSPGTSGNNEQFF. The CDR3 region has the DNA TGCGCCAGCAGCCCCGGGACTAGCGGGAACAATGAGCAGTTCTTC.

The chain couples TRBV30 to TRBJ1-1; weak D call: TRBD1 (5 bases). CDR3 length equals 13 residues. With 1 base removed from V and 3 bases from J, the gap between germline ends came to 9 bases. Germline-derived CDR1 and CDR2 are GTSNPN and SVGIG (reference sequence). The CDR3 sequence is CAWSGQTYTEAFF. The CDR3 region has the DNA TGTGCCTGGAGTGGACAGACCTACACTGAAGCTTTCTTT.

The CDR3 here is CASSEASGSRVYGYTF. In DNA, the CDR3 is TGTGCCAGCAGTGAAGCGAGTGGATCGAGGGTTTATGGCTACACCTTC. The V gene is TRBV6-1, the J gene TRBJ1-2; D unresolved. The germline CDR1 and CDR2 sequences are MNHNS and SASEGT. Trimming cost V 0 bases and J 5 bases, with 16 bases left between them. This CDR3 has 16 amino acids.

The chain has TRBV19 and TRBJ1-1, with a weak D call TRBD1 (6 bases). V shed 4 bases and J shed 0 bases, with 21 bases lying between them. The CDR3 covers 18 residues. CDR1 is LNHDA and CDR2 is SQIVND in the germline V gene (reference sequence). The CDR3 sequence: CASSKYAPGAGLNTEAFF. The DNA for the CDR3 is TGTGCCAGTAGTAAGTACGCTCCAGGGGCGGGCTTGAACACTGAAGCTTTCTTT.

This chain's CDR3 is CATSRDRVGGGYTF. CDR3 sequence (DNA): TGTGCCACCAGCAGAGATAGGGTTGGAGGTGGCTACACCTTC. This chain joins TRBV15 and TRBJ1-2; D remains unclear. The germline V and J ends were trimmed by 0 bases and 7 bases, with 12 bases remaining between them. Germline lookup yields CDR1 LNHNV and CDR2 YYDKDF (reference sequence). The length of the CDR3 is 14 residues.

The V call is TRBV11-2, the J call TRBJ1-2; 10 bases align to TRBD1. Trimming took 6 bases from V and 8 from J; bases not matched to a gene: 6. Germline assignment: CDR1 SGHAT and CDR2 FQNNGV. The length of the CDR3 is 13 residues. CDR3 amino acids: CASRRQGAFGYTF. The CDR3 DNA sequence: TGTGCCAGCAGACGACAGGGGGCATTCGGCTACACCTTC. Full variable domain (remainder filled in from reference TRBV11-2 and TRBJ1-2): EAGVAQSPRYKIIEKRQSVAFWCNPISGHATLYWYQQILGQGPKLLIQFQNNGVVDDSQLPKDRFSAERLKGVDSTLKIQPAKLEDSAVYLCASRRQGAFGYTFGSGTRLTVV.

V is TRBV6-5 and J is TRBJ1-1; a weak D match, TRBD1 (5 bases). V was shortened by 2 bases and J by 5 bases, with 12 bases between the two germline ends. This CDR3 spans 14 amino acids. Germline values: CDR1 MNHEY, CDR2 SVGAGI. CDR3 DNA sequence: TGTGCCAGCAGTTACGCCGGGGGGAAGACTGAAGCTTTCTTT. This codes for CASSYAGGKTEAFF.

The chain combines TRBV20-1 with TRBJ2-7; tentative D call: TRBD1 (5 bases). The CDR3 runs 10 residues. In germline, CDR1 is DFQATT, CDR2 SNEGSKA (reference sequence). V was pared by 6 bases and J by 5 bases, with 8 bases between. In DNA form, the CDR3 reads TGCAGTGCGGGGCGAGACGAGCAGTACTTC. Translated: CSAGRDEQYF.

The DNA for the CDR3 is TGTGCCAGCAGCTCCTCTGATTGGAGGGTGAGAGGAGATACGCAGTATTTT. Translated, it gives CASSSSDWRVRGDTQYF. V gene TRBV7-9 combines with J gene TRBJ2-3; TRBD2 is a possible D gene (6 bases). V was clipped by 4 bases and J by 5 bases, with 22 bases between them. Per the germline V gene, CDR1 is SEHNR and CDR2 is FQNEAQ (reference sequence). The CDR3 contains 17 residues.

V usage is TRBV7-2 and J usage is TRBJ2-3, with TRBD2 matching over 16 bases. CDR1 is SGHTA and CDR2 is FQGNSA in the germline V gene. The CDR3 totals 18 residues. With V trimmed by 6 bases and J by 2 bases, 8 bases remained unmatched. The CDR3 spells CASSWGLAGGRYTDTQYF. CDR3 nucleotide sequence: TGTGCCAGCAGTTGGGGACTAGCGGGAGGGAGGTACACAGATACGCAGTATTTT. The entire variable domain, with the rest obtained from reference TRBV7-2 and TRBJ2-3, is as follows: GAGVSQSPSNKVTEKGKDVELRCDPISGHTALYWYRQSLGQGLEFLIYFQGNSAPDKSGLPSDRFSAERTGGSVSTLTIQRTQQEDSAVYLCASSWGLAGGRYTDTQYFGPGTRLTVL.

This clone was observed a handful of times. V usage is TRBV19 and J usage is TRBJ1-2; 12 bases line up with TRBD1. Per germline, CDR1 LNHDA and CDR2 SQIVND (reference sequence). Trimming at V came to 6 bases and at J to 4 bases, leaving 9 bases not matched to a gene. There are 16 residues in the CDR3. Written as DNA, the CDR3 is TGTGCCAGTAGGTATCCGGGGACAGGGGGCATCTATGGCTACACCTTC. It yields the protein CASRYPGTGGIYGYTF.

This clone was observed many times. This sequence joins TRBV4-2 and TRBJ1-4; 8 bases fit TRBD1. Trimming cost V 3 bases and J 7 bases; bases outside gene matches: 13. The CDR3 length is 17 residues. The germline gives CDR1 LGHNA, CDR2 YNFKEQ. The CDR3, as DNA: TGTGCCAGCAGCCAGACCTCTTCAGGGGGCGGGAGTGAAAAACTGTTTTTT. It codes for CASSQTSSGGGSEKLFF.

The chain carries TRBV14 and TRBJ2-7, with TRBD2 identical over 12 bases. This CDR3 has 15 amino acids. Trimming took 3 bases from V and 4 from J; bases not matched to a gene: 4. Germline V CDR1 and CDR2: SGHDN, FVKESK. DNA for the CDR3: TGTGCCAGCAGCCACCGGACTAGCGGGAATTACGAGCAGTACTTC. As protein: CASSHRTSGNYEQYF.

The chain combines TRBV27 with TRBJ2-7; D perhaps matches TRBD1 (6 bases). The CDR3 is 15 residues long. Trimming took 4 bases from V and 0 from J, leaving 13 bases between them. The germline V gene has CDR1 MNHEY and CDR2 SMNVEV (reference sequence). The CDR3 DNA is TGTGCCAGCAGTTCACCGGGACACCACTCCTACGAGCAGTACTTC. Translation gives CASSSPGHHSYEQYF.

The sample holds one count of this clone. The rearrangement joins TRBV18 to TRBJ1-3, with TRBD1 identical over 12 bases. Germline CDR1 KGHSH, CDR2 LQKENI. The length of the CDR3 is 16 residues. The V and J ends lost 2 bases and 5 bases, in that order; junction bases with no gene match: 4. The CDR3 DNA reads as TGTGCCAGCTCACCAGAGGGACAGGGGGCGCGAAACACCATATATTTT. Translating gives CASSPEGQGARNTIYF.

V gene TRBV30 combines with J gene TRBJ2-4; TRBD2 matches at 13 bases. This CDR3 is 16 amino acids long. Trimming at V came to 3 bases and at J to 5 bases, leaving 7 bases not matched to a gene. Germline lookup yields CDR1 GTSNPN and CDR2 SVGIG (reference sequence). The CDR3 loop is CAWSPFGLAGENIQYF. The CDR3 coding sequence is TGTGCCTGGAGCCCCTTTGGACTAGCGGGAGAAAACATTCAGTACTTC.

The chain has TRBV4-1 and TRBJ2-7; TRBD2 matches 10 bases. Per germline, CDR1 MGHRA and CDR2 YSYEKL. The J segment lost 0 bases and the V segment lost 5 bases, leaving 7 bases of the junction unmatched. There are 16 residues in the CDR3. DNA for the CDR3: TGCGCCAGCAGCTCTGGACTAGCGGACCTCTCCTACGAGCAGTACTTC. Protein product: CASSSGLADLSYEQYF.

The chain employs TRBV19 and TRBJ2-1; TRBD1 might be the D (7 bases). Trimming took off 5 bases at V and 7 bases at J, with 33 bases between the two ends. The V gene's germline CDR1 is LNHDA and CDR2 SQIVND (reference sequence). This CDR3 has 20 amino acids. The CDR3 region is CASSGGLFWDSGPGGNEQFF. The CDR3 nucleotides read TGTGCCAGTAGTGGAGGACTCTTTTGGGACTCAGGGCCAGGGGGGAATGAGCAGTTCTTC. The full variable domain, its missing parts supplied by reference TRBV19 and TRBJ2-1, is DGGITQSPKYLFRKEGQNVTLSCEQNLNHDAMYWYRQDPGQGLRLIYYSQIVNDFQKGDIAEGYSVSREKKESFPLTVTSAQKNPTAFYLCASSGGLFWDSGPGGNEQFFGPGTRLTVL.

The V gene is TRBV5-1, the J gene TRBJ2-1; no clear D. The CDR3 has 13 residues. The germline gives CDR1 SGHRS, CDR2 YFSETQ. Trimming took 0 bases from V and 9 from J, leaving 10 bases between them. The CDR3 DNA is TGCGCCAGCAGCTTGGTCGTCGGGTTTGAGCAGTTCTTC. It encodes CASSLVVGFEQFF. Full variable domain (missing parts from reference TRBV5-1 and TRBJ2-1): KAGVTQTPRYLIKTRGQQVTLSCSPISGHRSVSWYQQTPGQGLQFLFEYFSETQRNKGNFPGRFSGRQFSNSRSEMNVSTLELGDSALYLCASSLVVGFEQFFGPGTRLTVL.

This sequence joins TRBV24-1 and TRBJ2-7; 7 bases align to TRBD2. Germline V lookup: CDR1 KGHDR, CDR2 SFDVKD. The ends lost 4 bases at V and 1 base at J; junction bases unmatched: 12. This CDR3 has 17 amino acids. This CDR3 reads CATSEKQGLGGSYEQYF. CDR3 nucleotides: TGTGCCACCAGTGAAAAGCAGGGTCTGGGAGGGTCCTACGAGCAGTACTTC.

Of note for this clone: Other DNA sequences in this sample translate to the same CDR3. The chain has TRBV12-3 or TRBV12-4 and TRBJ1-3; D call uncertain. V lost 5 bases and J lost 4, with 6 bases in between. The CDR3 has 12 residues. The CDR3 bases are TGTGCCAGCAGTCTCAGGGGAAACACCATATATTTT. It translates to CASSLRGNTIYF.

The V call is TRBV5-6, the J call TRBJ2-2; a weak D match, TRBD2 (6 bases). V lost 0 bases and J 3 bases, leaving 15 bases between the germline ends. Per the germline V gene, CDR1 is SGHDT and CDR2 is YYEEEE. There are 17 residues in the CDR3. The CDR3 sequence: CASSLVVTGVDTGELFF. CDR3 DNA: TGTGCCAGCAGCTTGGTGGTGACGGGGGTGGACACCGGGGAGCTGTTTTTT.